This record looks at one T cell receptor beta chain sequence and its context. Its antigen is currently unknown. At one boundary the junction diverges from the germline segment, which might be a read error. This entry is derived from a study of shared clonotypes between healthy human individuals. Study overall: Three plates each covered CD4 naive and memory; CD8 naive two, CD8 memory one. Study-level results: Rarefaction showed that sequencing of sorted subsets was incomplete (despite large depth).

This CDR3 is built from 14 residues. Per the germline V gene, CDR1 is MDHEN and CDR2 is SYDVKM. TCRdb keeps only in-frame clones here, not all; method: immunoSEQ multiplex PCR. The sample has 2,500,000 or so clones; under 95% are singletons. The V and J genes are TRBV28 and TRBJ2-5; D is undetermined. The source of this sequence is a young man in good health. Some clones in this sample may be carry-over from other donors' samples. What was sequenced was naive CD4+ T cells from PBMCs. Subset of the sample: CD45RA+ positively selected. The CDR3 here is CASSFGLNHETQYF. CDR3 coding DNA: TGTGCCAGCAGTTTCGGTCTTAACCATGAGACCCAGTACTTC.